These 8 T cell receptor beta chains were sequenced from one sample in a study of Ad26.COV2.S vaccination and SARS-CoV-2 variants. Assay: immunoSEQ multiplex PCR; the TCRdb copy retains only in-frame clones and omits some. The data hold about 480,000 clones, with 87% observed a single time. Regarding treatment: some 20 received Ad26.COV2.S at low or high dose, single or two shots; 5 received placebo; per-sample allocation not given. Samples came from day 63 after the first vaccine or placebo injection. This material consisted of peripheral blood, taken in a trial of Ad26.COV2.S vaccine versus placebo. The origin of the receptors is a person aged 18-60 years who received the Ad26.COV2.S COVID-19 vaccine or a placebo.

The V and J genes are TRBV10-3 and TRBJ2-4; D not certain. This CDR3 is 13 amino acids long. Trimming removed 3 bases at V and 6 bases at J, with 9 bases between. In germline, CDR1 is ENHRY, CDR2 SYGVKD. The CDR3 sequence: CAISEGWINIQYF. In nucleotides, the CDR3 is TGTGCCATCAGTGAAGGGTGGATAAACATTCAGTACTTC.

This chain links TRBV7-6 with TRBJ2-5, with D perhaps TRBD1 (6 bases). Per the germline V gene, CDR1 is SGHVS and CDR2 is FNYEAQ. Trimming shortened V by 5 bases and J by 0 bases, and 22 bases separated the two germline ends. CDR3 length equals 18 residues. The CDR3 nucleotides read TGTGCCAGCAGCCATGGGACACAGCTAGCAGGGTACCAAGAGACCCAGTACTTC. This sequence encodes CASSHGTQLAGYQETQYF.

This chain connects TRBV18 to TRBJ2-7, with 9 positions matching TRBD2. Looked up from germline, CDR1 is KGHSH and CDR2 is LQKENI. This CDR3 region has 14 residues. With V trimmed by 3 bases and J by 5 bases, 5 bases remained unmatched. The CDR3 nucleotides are TGTGCCAGCTCACCTAGCGGGAGTGGTAACGAGCAGTACTTC. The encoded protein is CASSPSGSGNEQYF.

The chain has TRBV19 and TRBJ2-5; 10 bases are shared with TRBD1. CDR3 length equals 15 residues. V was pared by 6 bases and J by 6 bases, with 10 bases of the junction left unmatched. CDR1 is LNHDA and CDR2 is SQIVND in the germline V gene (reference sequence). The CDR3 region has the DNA TGTGCCAGTAGCCCCGGGACAGGGGAGACGAAGACCCAGTACTTC. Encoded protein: CASSPGTGETKTQYF.

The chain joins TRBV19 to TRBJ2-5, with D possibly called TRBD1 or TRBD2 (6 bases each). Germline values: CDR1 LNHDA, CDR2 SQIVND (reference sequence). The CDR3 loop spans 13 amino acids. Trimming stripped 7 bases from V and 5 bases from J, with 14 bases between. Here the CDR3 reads CASKGGGMETQYF. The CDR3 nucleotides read TGTGCCAGTAAGGGGGGCGGGATGGAGACCCAGTACTTC.

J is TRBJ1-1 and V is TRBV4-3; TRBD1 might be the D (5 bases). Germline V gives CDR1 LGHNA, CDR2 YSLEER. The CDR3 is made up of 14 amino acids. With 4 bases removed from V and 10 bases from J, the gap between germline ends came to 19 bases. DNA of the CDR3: TGCGCCAGCAGCCTATCGCAGGGTGAAGCTAGAGCTTTCTTT. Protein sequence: CASSLSQGEARAFF.

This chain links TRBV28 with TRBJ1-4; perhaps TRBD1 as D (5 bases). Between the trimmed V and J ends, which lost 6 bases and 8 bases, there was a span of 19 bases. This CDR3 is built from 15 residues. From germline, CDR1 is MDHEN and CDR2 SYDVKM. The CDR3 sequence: CASRGWRQGGEKLFF. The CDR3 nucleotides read TGTGCCAGCAGGGGGTGGAGGCAGGGTGGGGAAAAACTGTTTTTT. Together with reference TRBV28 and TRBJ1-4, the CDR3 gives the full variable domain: DVKVTQSSRYLVKRTGEKVFLECVQDMDHENMFWYRQDPGLGLRLIYFSYDVKMKEKGDIPEGYSVSREKKERFSLILESASTNQTSMYLCASRGWRQGGEKLFFGSGTQLSVL.

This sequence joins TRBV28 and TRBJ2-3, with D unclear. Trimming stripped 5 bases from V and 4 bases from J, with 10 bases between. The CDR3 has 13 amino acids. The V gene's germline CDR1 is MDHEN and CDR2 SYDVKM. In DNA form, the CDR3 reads TGTGCCAGCAGTCCTCCGCCCGCAGATACGCAGTATTTT. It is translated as CASSPPPADTQYF.